A selection of T cell receptor beta chains follows, all from one sample in a study of blood T cell repertoires in COVID-19. TCRdb's copy holds only in-frame clones and misses some; the assay was immunoSEQ multiplex PCR. This sample has hundreds of thousands of clones; roughly 80% occur once, and the top ten carry 5%. Sequencing input: PBMCs or T cells enriched from blood (not recorded which). The receptors shown here come from a man in his forties or fifties who had been exposed to COVID-19. Both conserved end residues are part of each CDR3. D genes are given only for firm matches. Some rows mark clone size as missing; the rest say once, few, many or name a class of expanded clone.

>TRBJ2-1|-|-|TRBV6-5
TGTGCCAGCAGTTATTCAAGGACTATTGGGGCGAATGAGCAGTTCTTC
CASSYSRTIGANEQFF
>TRBJ2-3|-|-|TRBV7-3
TGTGCCAGCAGAATGGACTGGAACACAGATACGCAGTATTTT
CASRMDWNTDTQYF
>TRBJ1-1|once|-|TRBV5-5
TGTGCCAGCAGCTTGGCGAGACAGGCAAATCTTAAAGCTTTCTTT
CASSLARQANLKAFF
>TRBJ1-1|-|-|TRBV24-1
TGTGCCATCCCGGGACTCAGAGACTACACTGAAGCTTTCTTT
CAIPGLRDYTEAFF
>TRBJ1-4|-|-|TRBV19
TGTGCCAGTAGTTTGCGACAGCTTAATGAAAAACTGTTTTTT
CASSLRQLNEKLFF
>TRBJ2-7|once|TRBD1|TRBV27
TGTGCCAGCAGTTGGGGACAGGGAGAGCAGTACTTC
CASSWGQGEQYF
>TRBJ2-3|-|TRBD2|TRBV5-6
TGTGCCAGCAGCTCCGGGGGGAGGTTCACAGATACGCAGTATTTT
CASSSGGRFTDTQYF
>TRBJ1-1|-|TRBD1|TRBV10-3
TGTGCCATCAGTGACTCACCGACAGGGTCGAACACTGAAGCTTTCTTT
CAISDSPTGSNTEAFF
>TRBJ1-2|few|-|TRBV9
TGTGCCAGCAGCGTTTGGCAGGGTAATGGCTACACCTTC
CASSVWQGNGYTF
>TRBJ1-2|-|-|TRBV30
TGTGCCTGGAGTCCTACGAGAATTCCCCGCGGCTACACCTTC
CAWSPTRIPRGYTF
>TRBJ2-1|-|TRBD1|TRBV7-2
TGTGCCAGCAGCTTCGGAACAGGGGCCCCTTCCTACAATGAGCAGTTCTTC
CASSFGTGAPSYNEQFF
>TRBJ2-7|many|TRBD1|TRBV6-4
TGTGCCAGCAGTGACTCAGGGGGCTCCAACCCCTACGAGCAGTACTTC
CASSDSGGSNPYEQYF
>TRBJ2-7|-|-|TRBV4-1
TGCGCCAGCAGCCAGAGCGAGACAGGACAGCTAGCCTACGAGCAGTACTTC
CASSQSETGQLAYEQYF
>TRBJ2-3|-|-|TRBV24-1
TGTGCCACCAGTGACTACTACACAGATACGCAGTATTTT
CATSDYYTDTQYF
>TRBJ2-3|-|-|TRBV7-9
TGTGCCAGCAGCTTAGGCTTACTAGGGCCAACAGATACGCAGTATTTT
CASSLGLLGPTDTQYF
>TRBJ2-4|few|-|TRBV3-1/TRBV3-2
TGTGCCAGCAGCCCTTTGGGGGTAGCCGTCGGGGGAAACATTCAGTACTTC
CASSPLGVAVGGNIQYF
>TRBJ1-1|-|-|TRBV7-3
TGTGCCAGCAGCTCCTCCCTGAACACTGAAGCTTTCTTT
CASSSSLNTEAFF
>TRBJ2-7|many|-|TRBV6-5
TGTGCCAGCTATAGGGGCGAGCAGTACTTC
CASYRGEQYF
>TRBJ2-3|-|TRBD2|TRBV12-5
TGTGCTAGTGGTATTAGCGGGAGGGCCCTAGATACGCAGTATTTT
CASGISGRALDTQYF
>TRBJ2-5|-|TRBD2|TRBV14
TGTGCCAGCAGCCAAGATCTGTATGGCGGGAGAGGAGAGACCCAGTACTTC
CASSQDLYGGRGETQYF
>TRBJ1-5|-|TRBD1|TRBV7-9
TGTGCCAGCAGCTATACAGGGGGACAGCCCCAGCATTTT
CASSYTGGQPQHF
>TRBJ2-7|-|TRBD2|TRBV5-1
TGCGCCAGCAGCTCTGGGACTAGCCGAACCCAAAGATCCTACGAGCAGTACTTC
CASSSGTSRTQRSYEQYF
>TRBJ1-2|-|TRBD1|TRBV7-9
TGTGCCAGCAGCTTACCACAGGGGGTAAGCTATGGCTACACCTTC
CASSLPQGVSYGYTF
>TRBJ2-3|few|-|TRBV5-1
TGCGCCAGCAGCTTGGGGTCGCTCGGTAGAGGAGGAGATACGCAGTATTTT
CASSLGSLGRGGDTQYF
>TRBJ2-1|-|-|TRBV19
TGTGCCAGTAGGACAGACTGGAACAATGAGCAGTTCTTC
CASRTDWNNEQFF
>TRBJ1-6|few|-|TRBV29-1
TGCAGCGCAATGGAGGACTATAATTCACCCCTCCACTTT
CSAMEDYNSPLHF
>TRBJ1-6|-|-|TRBV30
TGTGCCTGGAGTGGGGAGGATTCACCCCTCCACTTT
CAWSGEDSPLHF
>TRBJ1-1|-|-|TRBV27
TGTGCCAGCAGGAGGTGGGGAGGAGTTGAAGCTTTCTTT
CASRRWGGVEAFF
>TRBJ1-2|-|-|TRBV5-1
TGCGCCAGCAGCTTGGACAGTTCTTATGGCTACACCTTC
CASSLDSSYGYTF
>TRBJ1-2|-|-|TRBV5-1
TGCGCCAGCAGCGACCGGGACATCTACACCTTC
CASSDRDIYTF
>TRBJ2-7|few|TRBD2|TRBV4-1
TGCGCCAGCAGCCAAGACGAGCCTAGCGGGAGCCTGGTATCCTACGAGCAGTACTTC
CASSQDEPSGSLVSYEQYF
>TRBJ1-1|-|-|TRBV28
TGTGCCAGCAGCACGGCGGGCACTGAAGCTTTCTTT
CASSTAGTEAFF
>TRBJ2-5|-|-|TRBV19
TGTGCCAGTAGTTTCCAGGTGGGACACACTTACAGTACGGACCAGTACTTC
CASSFQVGHTYSTDQYF
>TRBJ2-7|few|-|TRBV12-2
TGTGCAAGTCGCTTAGAGGGCACAGGGGACGACGAGCAGTACTTC
CASRLEGTGDDEQYF
>TRBJ2-1|many|-|TRBV11-2
TGTGCCAGCAGCAAACTGGGGCCCCCCGGCGAGCAGTTCTTC
CASSKLGPPGEQFF
>TRBJ1-1|-|-|TRBV7-9
TGTGCCAGCCTAAAGGCGGGGTACACTGAAGCTTTCTTT
CASLKAGYTEAFF
>TRBJ1-1|once|-|TRBV9
TGTGCCAGCAGCGTAGGAGCGCGGGGTACTGAAGCTTTCTTT
CASSVGARGTEAFF
>TRBJ1-5|once|-|TRBV19
TGTGCCAGTGGACGGACAGTCAATCAGCCCCAGCATTTT
CASGRTVNQPQHF
>TRBJ2-1|-|TRBD2|TRBV6-1
TGTGCCAGCAGTGAACGGACTAGCGGGAATAGGGGGAATGAGCAGTTCTTC
CASSERTSGNRGNEQFF
>TRBJ1-3|-|TRBD1|TRBV27
TGTGCCAGCAGTCCGGACAGGGGTAGAAACACCATATATTTT
CASSPDRGRNTIYF
>TRBJ2-5|-|TRBD2|TRBV24-1
TGTGCCACCAGTGTAATGCGGGAGTGGGAGACCCAGTACTTC
CATSVMREWETQYF
>TRBJ2-7|-|TRBD1|TRBV19
TGTGCCAGTAGGGGGACAGCATTAACGCTGACCTACGAGCAGTACTTC
CASRGTALTLTYEQYF
>TRBJ2-1|few|-|TRBV14
TGTGCCAGCAGCGATGGTGCAGGGCGGTACAATGAGCAGTTCTTC
CASSDGAGRYNEQFF
>TRBJ1-4|-|TRBD1|TRBV6-5
TGTGCCAGCAGCAGACAGGGCCTTACTGAAAAACTGTTTTTT
CASSRQGLTEKLFF
>TRBJ2-1|-|TRBD2|TRBV30
TGTGCCTGGAGTGTACTGTCTAGCGGGAGTTACAATGAGCAGTTCTTC
CAWSVLSSGSYNEQFF
>TRBJ1-1|-|-|TRBV19
TGTGCCAGAACGGTCCCTGAAGCTTTCTTT
CARTVPEAFF
>TRBJ2-5|-|-|TRBV6-5
TGTGCCAGCAGTTACACCCCGGGCCAAGAGACCCAGTACTTC
CASSYTPGQETQYF
>TRBJ2-1|-|TRBD2|TRBV30
TGTGCCTGGAGTGGACTAGCGGGAGGGTCTGGGGGTGAGCAGTTCTTC
CAWSGLAGGSGGEQFF
>TRBJ1-4|-|TRBD1|TRBV4-1
TGCGCCAGCAGCCAAGAGTCAGGGGGAAGGGGGAAACTGTTTTTT
CASSQESGGRGKLFF
>TRBJ1-1|-|-|TRBV2
TGTGCCAGCAGTGAAGCGCGGGCGGGGGTTTTTACTGAAGCTTTCTTT
CASSEARAGVFTEAFF
>TRBJ2-1|-|-|TRBV6-2/TRBV6-3
TGTGCCAGCAGTTACTCTGCTAGTAGCTATGAGCAGTTCTTC
CASSYSASSYEQFF
>TRBJ1-5|few|-|TRBV24-1
TGTGCCACCAGTGGTAGTTCACAGGGTAGCAATCAGCCCCAGCATTTT
CATSGSSQGSNQPQHF
>TRBJ2-2|-|TRBD1|TRBV5-4
TGTGCCAGCAGCACAAAGTTCGGGACAGGGGTAACCGGGGAGCTGTTTTTT
CASSTKFGTGVTGELFF
>TRBJ2-2|-|-|TRBV7-9
TGTGCCAGCAGCCCGTACACCGGGGAGCTGTTTTTT
CASSPYTGELFF